This TCR beta chain came from a study of blood T cell repertoires in COVID-19. The germline V and J ends were trimmed by 3 bases and 1 base, with 13 bases remaining between them. CDR1 is LNHDA, CDR2 SQIVND, per germline (reference sequence). The CDR3 contains 15 residues. TCRdb's copy holds only in-frame clones and misses some; the assay was immunoSEQ multiplex PCR. The repertoire holds roughly 30,000 clones, with 85% as singletons. The receptor was derived from a man in his 60s with active COVID-19. Material for sequencing was peripheral blood. The rearrangement links TRBV19 to TRBJ2-7, with D tentatively TRBD2 (5 bases). In DNA form, the CDR3 reads TGTGCCAGTAGTATGGGAGTCGAGGTGTCCTACGAGCAGTACTTC. Translation gives CASSMGVEVSYEQYF.